These T cell receptor beta chains were read from a single sample in a study of shared clonotypes between healthy human individuals. Sequenced by immunoSEQ multiplex PCR; TCRdb stores in-frame clones only, minus some. The sample contains just over 2,000,000 clones, 85% to 95% of which appear only once. Sequences were obtained from naive CD4+ T cells sorted from blood. The receptors stem from a man aged 18 to 29 in good health. CDR3s include the opening cysteine and the closing phenylalanine or tryptophan. D genes are given only for firm matches.

>TRBJ1-3|TRBV28|.
TGTGCCAGCATTCGGGCATCTGGAAACACCATATATTTT
CASIRASGNTIYF
>TRBJ2-7|TRBV5-4|.
TGTGCCAGCAGTGGCGGGGGCCCGGTGCCCGCCTACGAGCAGTACTTC
CASSGGGPVPAYEQYF
>TRBJ1-5|TRBV5-1|TRBD1
TGCGCCAGCAGGTCCGGGACAGGGGAGGGTCAGCCCCAGCATTTT
CASRSGTGEGQPQHF
>TRBJ2-2|TRBV5-1|.
TGCGCCAGCAGTATAGGAGGGGAGAACACCGGGGAGCTGTTTTTT
CASSIGGENTGELFF
>TRBJ2-1|TRBV20-1|.
TGCAGTGCTCGGGACTACAATGAGCAGTTCTTC
CSARDYNEQFF
>TRBJ1-2|TRBV5-4|TRBD1
TGTGCCAGCAGCTTGGAAGGGGGCATGGGTGGCTACACCTTC
CASSLEGGMGGYTF
>TRBJ2-6|TRBV9|.
TGTGCCAGCAGCCCCGGGGCGGCCAACGTCCTGACTTTC
CASSPGAANVLTF
>TRBJ2-5|TRBV7-2|TRBD2
TGTGCCAGCAGCTCCCCGCGGGGCCTAGCGGGAGTGGAGACCCAGTACTTC
CASSSPRGLAGVETQYF
>TRBJ1-4|TRBV28|.
TGTGCCAGCAGTAGACAGGCCTTCGGGGATGAAAAACTGTTTTTT
CASSRQAFGDEKLFF
>TRBJ2-1|TRBV18|.
TGTGCCAGTTCATCCTACAATGAGCAGTTCTTC
CASSSYNEQFF